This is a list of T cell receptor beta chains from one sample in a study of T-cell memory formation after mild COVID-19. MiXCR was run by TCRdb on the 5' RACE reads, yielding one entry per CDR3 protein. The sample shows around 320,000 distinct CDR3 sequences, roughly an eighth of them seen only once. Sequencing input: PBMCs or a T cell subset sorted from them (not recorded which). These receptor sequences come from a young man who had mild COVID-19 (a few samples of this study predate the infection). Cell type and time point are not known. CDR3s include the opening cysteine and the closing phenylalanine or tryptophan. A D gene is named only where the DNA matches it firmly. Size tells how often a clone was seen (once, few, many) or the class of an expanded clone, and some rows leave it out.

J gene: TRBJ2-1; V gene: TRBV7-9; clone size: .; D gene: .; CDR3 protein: CASSSRQGGYNEQFF; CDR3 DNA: TGTGCCAGCAGCTCCAGACAGGGAGGCTACAATGAGCAGTTCTTC
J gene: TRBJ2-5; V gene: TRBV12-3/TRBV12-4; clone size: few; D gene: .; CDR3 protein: CASTLGGSRETQYF; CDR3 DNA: TGTGCCAGCACCCTAGGGGGATCGCGAGAGACCCAGTACTTC
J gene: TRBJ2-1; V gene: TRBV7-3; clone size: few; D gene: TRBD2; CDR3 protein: CASRPRLAGSNEQFF; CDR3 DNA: TGTGCCAGCAGACCGAGACTAGCGGGGTCCAATGAGCAGTTCTTC
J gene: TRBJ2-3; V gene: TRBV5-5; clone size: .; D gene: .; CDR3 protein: CASSLEGRRTDTQYF; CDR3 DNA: TGTGCCAGCAGCTTGGAGGGCAGGAGAACAGATACGCAGTATTTT
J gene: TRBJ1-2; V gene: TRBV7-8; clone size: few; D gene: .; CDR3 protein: CASSLASGLRGYTF; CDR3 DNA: TGTGCCAGCAGCTTAGCTTCAGGGCTCCGGGGCTACACCTTC
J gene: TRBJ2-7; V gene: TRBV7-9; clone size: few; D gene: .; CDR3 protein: CASGLLSKPLWQYF; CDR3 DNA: TGTGCCAGCGGGCTTCTAAGTAAGCCGCTCTGGCAGTACTTC
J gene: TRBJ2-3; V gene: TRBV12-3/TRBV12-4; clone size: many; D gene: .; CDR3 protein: CASNVGTDTQYF; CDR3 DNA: TGTGCCAGCAATGTAGGCACAGATACGCAGTATTTT
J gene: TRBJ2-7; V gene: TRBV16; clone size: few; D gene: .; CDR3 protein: CASSQLRDTSSYEQYF; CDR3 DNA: TGTGCCAGCAGCCAATTACGGGACACGAGCTCCTACGAGCAGTACTTC
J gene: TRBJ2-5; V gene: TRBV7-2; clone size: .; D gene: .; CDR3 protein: CASSLAGEGNQETQYF; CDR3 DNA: TGTGCCAGCAGCTTGGCAGGGGAAGGGAACCAAGAGACCCAGTACTTC
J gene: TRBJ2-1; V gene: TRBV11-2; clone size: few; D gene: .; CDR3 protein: CASTIAVSSYNEQFF; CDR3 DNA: TGTGCCAGCACAATAGCGGTAAGCTCCTACAATGAGCAGTTCTTC
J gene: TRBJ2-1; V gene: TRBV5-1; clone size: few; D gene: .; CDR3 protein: CASSLARHTSGTVDEQFF; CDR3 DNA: TGCGCCAGCAGCTTGGCGAGACACACATCGGGTACAGTGGATGAGCAGTTCTTC
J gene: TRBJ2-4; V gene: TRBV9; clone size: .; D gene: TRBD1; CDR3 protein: CASSGGTGLDF; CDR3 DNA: TGTGCCAGCAGCGGAGGGACAGGGTTGGACTTC
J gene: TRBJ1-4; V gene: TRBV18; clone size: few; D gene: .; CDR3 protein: CASSPPETVNEKLFF; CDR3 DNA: TGTGCCAGCTCACCACCGGAGACAGTTAATGAAAAACTGTTTTTT
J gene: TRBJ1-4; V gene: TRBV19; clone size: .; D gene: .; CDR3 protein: CASSNLGQKEEKLFF; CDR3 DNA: TGTGCCAGTAGTAACCTTGGACAGAAGGAGGAAAAACTGTTTTTT
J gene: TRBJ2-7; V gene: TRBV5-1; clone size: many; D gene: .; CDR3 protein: CASTNRPYEQYF; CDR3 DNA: TGCGCCAGCACGAACAGACCCTACGAGCAGTACTTC
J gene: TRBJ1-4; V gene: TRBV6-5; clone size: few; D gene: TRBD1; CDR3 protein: CASSYQGATEKLFF; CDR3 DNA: TGTGCCAGCAGTTACCAGGGGGCGACTGAAAAACTGTTTTTT
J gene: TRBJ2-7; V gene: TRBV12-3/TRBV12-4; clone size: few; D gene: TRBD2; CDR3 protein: CASRGGVAYEQYF; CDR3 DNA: TGTGCCAGCCGCGGGGGGGTAGCCTACGAGCAGTACTTC
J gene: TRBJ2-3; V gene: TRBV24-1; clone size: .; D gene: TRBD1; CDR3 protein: CATSGPSDRGTDTQYF; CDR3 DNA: TGTGCCACCAGTGGGCCCTCGGACAGGGGCACAGATACGCAGTATTTT
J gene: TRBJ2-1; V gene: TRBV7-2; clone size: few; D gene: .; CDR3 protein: CASSLAKLSKFF; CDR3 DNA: TGTGCCAGCAGCTTAGCTAAACTGTCAAAGTTCTTC
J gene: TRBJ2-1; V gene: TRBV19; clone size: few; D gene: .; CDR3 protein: CASSIVAAKQFF; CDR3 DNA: TGTGCCAGTAGTATAGTGGCCGCCAAGCAGTTCTTC
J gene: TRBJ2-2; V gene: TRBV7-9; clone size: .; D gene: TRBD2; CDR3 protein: CASSLTSRELFF; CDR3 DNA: TGTGCCAGCAGCTTGACTAGCAGGGAGCTGTTTTTT
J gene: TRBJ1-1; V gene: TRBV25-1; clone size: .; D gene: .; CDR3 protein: CASSEEPGMNTEAFF; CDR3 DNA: TGTGCCAGCAGTGAAGAACCGGGGATGAACACTGAAGCTTTCTTT
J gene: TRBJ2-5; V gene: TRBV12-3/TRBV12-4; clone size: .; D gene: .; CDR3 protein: CASSPGPRKTQYF; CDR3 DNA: TGTGCCAGCAGTCCAGGTCCCCGGAAGACCCAGTACTTC
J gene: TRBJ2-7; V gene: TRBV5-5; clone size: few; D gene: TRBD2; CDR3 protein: CASSLLLTLAGSSEQYF; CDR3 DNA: TGTGCCAGCAGCCTACTCCTGACACTAGCGGGGTCGAGCGAGCAGTACTTC
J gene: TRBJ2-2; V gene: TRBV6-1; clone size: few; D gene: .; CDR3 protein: CASRWTFTGELFF; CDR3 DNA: TGTGCCAGCCGGTGGACCTTCACCGGGGAGCTGTTTTTT
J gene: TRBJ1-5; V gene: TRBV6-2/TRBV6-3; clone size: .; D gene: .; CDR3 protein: CASSDDRSPVGQPQHF; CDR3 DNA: TGTGCCAGCAGTGACGACAGGAGCCCAGTGGGTCAGCCCCAGCATTTT
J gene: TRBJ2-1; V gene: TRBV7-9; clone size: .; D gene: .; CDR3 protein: CASSLMGGPYNEQFF; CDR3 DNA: TGTGCCAGCAGCTTAATGGGGGGACCCTACAATGAGCAGTTCTTC
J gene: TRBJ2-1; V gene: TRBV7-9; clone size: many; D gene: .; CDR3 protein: CASSSRGGLGVNEQFF; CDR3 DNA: TGTGCCAGCAGCTCGAGGGGGGGCCTCGGAGTTAATGAGCAGTTCTTC
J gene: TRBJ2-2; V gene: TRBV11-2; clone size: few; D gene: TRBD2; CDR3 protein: CASSFRLAGGSGELFF; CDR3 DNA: TGTGCCAGCAGCTTCAGACTAGCGGGGGGTAGCGGGGAGCTGTTTTTT
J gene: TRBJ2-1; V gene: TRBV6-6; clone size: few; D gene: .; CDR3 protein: CASSYSQGGNEQFF; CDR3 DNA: TGTGCCAGCAGTTACAGTCAGGGGGGCAATGAGCAGTTCTTC
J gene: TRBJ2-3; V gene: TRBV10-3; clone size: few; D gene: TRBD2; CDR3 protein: CAISESSGGFTDTQYF; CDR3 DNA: TGTGCCATCAGTGAGTCAAGCGGGGGGTTCACAGATACGCAGTATTTT
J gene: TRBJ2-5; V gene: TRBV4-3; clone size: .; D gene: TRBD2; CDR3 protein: CASSQGTSVETQYF; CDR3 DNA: TGCGCCAGCAGCCAGGGGACTAGCGTTGAGACCCAGTACTTC
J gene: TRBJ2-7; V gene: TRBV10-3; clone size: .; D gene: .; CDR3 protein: CAISPSTYEQYF; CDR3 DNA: TGTGCCATCAGTCCTTCTACATACGAGCAGTACTTC
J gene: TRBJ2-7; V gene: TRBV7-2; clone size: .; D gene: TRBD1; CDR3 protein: CASSPYPTGGKGDEQYF; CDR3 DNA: TGTGCCAGCAGCCCCTATCCGACAGGGGGCAAAGGGGACGAGCAGTACTTC
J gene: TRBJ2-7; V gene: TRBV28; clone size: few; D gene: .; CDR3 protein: CASSFQGGGYEQYF; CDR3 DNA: TGTGCCAGCAGTTTCCAGGGGGGAGGCTACGAGCAGTACTTC
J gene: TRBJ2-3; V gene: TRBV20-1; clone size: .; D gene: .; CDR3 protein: CSARTSTDTQYF; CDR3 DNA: TGCAGTGCTAGGACTAGCACAGATACGCAGTATTTT
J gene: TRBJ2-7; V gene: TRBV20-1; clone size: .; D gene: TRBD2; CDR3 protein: CSASGGGSSYEQYF; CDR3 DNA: TGCAGTGCTAGTGGCGGGGGATCATCCTACGAGCAGTACTTC
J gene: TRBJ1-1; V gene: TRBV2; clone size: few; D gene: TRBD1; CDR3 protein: CASQTGVAFF; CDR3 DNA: TGTGCCAGTCAGACAGGGGTGGCTTTCTTT
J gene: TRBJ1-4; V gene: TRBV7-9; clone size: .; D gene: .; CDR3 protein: CASSSVWGRATNEKLFF; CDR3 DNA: TGTGCCAGCAGCTCGGTGTGGGGACGTGCAACTAATGAAAAACTGTTTTTT
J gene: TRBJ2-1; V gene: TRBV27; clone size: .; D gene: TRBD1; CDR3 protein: CASSLIGQVHEQFF; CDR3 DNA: TGTGCCAGCAGTTTAATAGGACAGGTCCATGAGCAGTTCTTC
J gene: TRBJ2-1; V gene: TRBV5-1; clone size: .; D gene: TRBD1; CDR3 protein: CASSAADRVRGQFF; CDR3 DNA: TGCGCCAGCAGCGCCGCGGACAGGGTAAGGGGGCAGTTCTTC
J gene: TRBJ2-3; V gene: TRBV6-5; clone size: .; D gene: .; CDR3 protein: CASSYSQTSYPTDTQYF; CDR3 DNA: TGTGCCAGCAGTTACTCCCAGACTAGTTACCCCACAGATACGCAGTATTTT
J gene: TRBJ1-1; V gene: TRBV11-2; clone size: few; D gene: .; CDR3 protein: CASSLDRQLHTEAFF; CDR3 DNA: TGTGCCAGCAGCTTAGATAGGCAGCTACACACTGAAGCTTTCTTT
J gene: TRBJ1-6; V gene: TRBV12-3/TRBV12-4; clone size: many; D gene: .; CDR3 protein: CASSFIHSPLHF; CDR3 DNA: TGTGCCAGCAGTTTTATCCATTCACCCCTCCACTTT
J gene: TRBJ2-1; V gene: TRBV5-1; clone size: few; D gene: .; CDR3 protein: CASSSEAGFYNEQFF; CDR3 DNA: TGCGCCAGCAGCTCAGAGGCGGGGTTCTACAATGAGCAGTTCTTC
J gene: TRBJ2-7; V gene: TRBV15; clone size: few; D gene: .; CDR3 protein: CATSRDGGGTTFYEQYF; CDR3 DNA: TGTGCCACCAGCAGAGACGGAGGGGGGACCACCTTCTACGAGCAGTACTTC
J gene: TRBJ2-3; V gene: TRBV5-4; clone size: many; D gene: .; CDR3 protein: CASSLGAPSTDTQYF; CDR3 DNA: TGTGCCAGCAGCTTGGGGGCCCCTAGCACAGATACGCAGTATTTT
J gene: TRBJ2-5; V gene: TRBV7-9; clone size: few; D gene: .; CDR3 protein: CASSLPRTGQETQYF; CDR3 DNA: TGTGCCAGCAGCTTACCCCGGACTGGCCAAGAGACCCAGTACTTC
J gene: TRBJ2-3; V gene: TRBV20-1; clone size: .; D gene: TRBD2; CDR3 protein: CSAPHPSGGGPDTQYF; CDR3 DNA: TGCAGTGCTCCCCACCCGTCGGGCGGGGGGCCAGATACGCAGTATTTT
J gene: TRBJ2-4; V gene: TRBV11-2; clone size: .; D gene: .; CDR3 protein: CASSLQTLNIQYF; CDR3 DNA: TGTGCCAGCAGCTTACAAACGCTCAACATTCAGTACTTC
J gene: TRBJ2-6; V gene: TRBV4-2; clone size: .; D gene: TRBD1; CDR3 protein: CASSQGTGSWGANVLTF; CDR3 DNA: TGTGCCAGCAGCCAAGGGACAGGGAGTTGGGGGGCCAACGTCCTGACTTTC
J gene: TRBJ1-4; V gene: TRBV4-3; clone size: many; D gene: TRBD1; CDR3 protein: CASSHPGQSNEKLFF; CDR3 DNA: TGCGCCAGCAGCCACCCGGGACAGTCGAATGAAAAACTGTTTTTT
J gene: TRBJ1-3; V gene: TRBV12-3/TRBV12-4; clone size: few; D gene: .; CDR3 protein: CASSLRSGGNTIYF; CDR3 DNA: TGTGCCAGCAGTTTGAGGTCGGGTGGAAACACCATATATTTT
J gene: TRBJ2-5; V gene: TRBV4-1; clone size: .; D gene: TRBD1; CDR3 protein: CASSPGQGENQYF; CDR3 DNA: TGCGCCAGCAGCCCAGGACAGGGCGAGAACCAGTACTTC
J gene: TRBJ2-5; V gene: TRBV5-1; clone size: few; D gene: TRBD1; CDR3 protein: CASSPPQGAFLETQYF; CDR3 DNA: TGCGCCAGCAGCCCACCACAGGGGGCCTTTCTGGAGACCCAGTACTTC